The present T cell receptor (beta chain) was sequenced within a study of blood T cell repertoires in COVID-19. Overall study context: From T cells, B-cell-depleted T cells, or PBMCs came the material, which was cDNA or gDNA.

Trimming left V 2 bases short and J 0 bases short, with 8 bases between. The CDR3 spans 15 residues. From germline, CDR1 is GTSNPN and CDR2 SVGIG (reference sequence). The data were produced by immunoSEQ multiplex PCR, yet TCRdb's version contains in-frame clones alone and is incomplete. The sample shows tens of thousands of clones, about 90% of them seen only once. Sequencing input: peripheral blood. This chain links TRBV30 with TRBJ2-6, with D unclear. The clonotype originates from a man between 50 and 59 years old with active or convalescent COVID-19. This chain's CDR3 is CAWSFRSSGANVLTF. Written as DNA, the CDR3 is TGTGCCTGGAGTTTCAGAAGCTCTGGGGCCAACGTCCTGACTTTC. Full variable domain (outside the CDR3, taken from reference TRBV30 and TRBJ2-6): SQTIHQWPATLVQPVGSPLSLECTVEGTSNPNLYWYRQAAGRGLQLLFYSVGIGQISSEVPQNLSASRPQDRQFILSSKKLLLSDSGFYLCAWSFRSSGANVLTFGAGSRLTVL.